These T cell receptor beta chains were read from a single sample in a study of cytomegalovirus exposure and HLA in healthy donors. Clones were read by immunoSEQ multiplex PCR, and TCRdb kept only the in-frame ones, dropping some. The table shows some 200,000 clones, with more than 75% occurring only once. The sequenced sample was PBMCs. The source is a woman aged 50 to 60 in good health and CMV-seropositive. The CDR3 runs from the conserved cysteine through the conserved F or W. A D gene is named only where the DNA matches it firmly. Size is omitted from some rows. Given values are once, few, many or a class for expanded clones.

>.|.|TRBV18|TRBJ2-1
CASSPIGSIWQFF
TGTGCCAGCTCCCCCATTGGGAGCATTTGGCAGTTCTTC
>.|.|TRBV18|TRBJ1-4
CASSPVEGETTNEKLFF
TGTGCCAGCTCACCAGTAGAGGGGGAGACAACTAATGAAAAACTGTTTTTT
>.|TRBD2|TRBV19|TRBJ2-4
CASSIPSGRRFIGDSQYF
TGTGCCAGTAGTATACCTAGCGGGAGACGGTTCATAGGAGACAGTCAGTACTTC
>.|TRBD1|TRBV7-2|TRBJ1-2
CASSLGTGGTSYGYTF
TGTGCCAGCAGCTTAGGGACAGGGGGCACATCTTATGGCTACACCTTC
>few|TRBD1|TRBV28|TRBJ1-1
CASSLVGRGEAFF
TGTGCCAGCAGTTTGGTGGGCAGGGGGGAAGCTTTCTTT
>.|.|TRBV5-1|TRBJ1-3
CASSLGTSGNTIYF
TGCGCCAGCAGCTTGGGTACTTCTGGAAACACCATATATTTT
>.|.|TRBV11-2|TRBJ2-5
CASSLGVPGGFQETQYF
TGTGCCAGCAGCTTAGGGGTGCCGGGGGGCTTCCAAGAGACCCAGTACTTC
>.|.|TRBV20-1|TRBJ2-7
CSAHRAREQYF
TGCAGTGCTCACAGGGCTCGCGAGCAGTACTTC
>.|.|TRBV5-6|TRBJ1-6
CASSGGRGNSPLHF
TGTGCCAGCAGCGGGGGGAGGGGGAATTCACCCCTCCACTTT
>.|TRBD1|TRBV5-4|TRBJ2-7
CASSPTAGQGAYEQYF
TGTGCCAGCAGCCCAACTGCTGGACAGGGAGCCTACGAGCAGTACTTC
>.|TRBD2|TRBV4-1|TRBJ2-1
CASSQVTGRADNYEQFF
TGCGCCAGCAGCCAAGTGACCGGGAGGGCCGACAATTATGAGCAGTTCTTC
>.|TRBD2|TRBV15|TRBJ2-3
CATSRGAGGPDTQYF
TGTGCCACCAGCAGAGGAGCGGGAGGGCCAGATACGCAGTATTTT
>.|TRBD2|TRBV5-1|TRBJ2-7
CASSLIAGGPYEQYF
TGCGCCAGCAGCTTGATAGCGGGGGGGCCATACGAGCAGTACTTC
>.|TRBD2|TRBV7-2|TRBJ2-7
CASSLEGPSGIYEQYF
TGTGCCAGCAGCTTAGAGGGGCCTAGCGGGATCTACGAGCAGTACTTC
>.|.|TRBV28|TRBJ1-3
CASSLVQGAGNTIYF
TGTGCCAGCAGTTTAGTTCAGGGTGCTGGAAACACCATATATTTT
>.|.|TRBV7-2|TRBJ1-4
CASSQPPFDKELFF
TGTGCCAGCAGCCAACCCCCCTTCGACAAGGAACTGTTTTTT
>.|TRBD1|TRBV4-1|TRBJ1-2
CASSQGAGTGTYGYTF
TGCGCCAGCAGCCAAGGGGCCGGGACAGGGACTTATGGCTACACCTTC
>.|TRBD1|TRBV5-6|TRBJ2-7
CASSFAGGEGYF
TGTGCCAGCAGCTTCGCAGGGGGCGAGGGGTACTTC
>.|.|TRBV5-1|TRBJ1-1
CASSLTTSWTEAFF
TGCGCCAGCAGCTTGACTACGTCTTGGACTGAAGCTTTCTTT
>.|.|TRBV27|TRBJ1-1
CASRPALGRANTEAFF
TGTGCCAGCAGACCCGCCTTGGGCAGGGCGAACACTGAAGCTTTCTTT
>few|.|TRBV6-1|TRBJ2-7
CASSEDGYYEQYF
TGTGCCAGCAGTGAAGACGGTTACTACGAGCAGTACTTC
>.|.|TRBV5-6|TRBJ2-7
CASSPGGATYEQYF
TGTGCCAGCAGCCCCGGGGGAGCGACTTACGAGCAGTACTTC
>few|TRBD1|TRBV15|TRBJ2-7
CATSSWGGQGIGEQYF
TGTGCCACCAGCTCCTGGGGGGGACAGGGAATAGGCGAGCAGTACTTC
>.|.|TRBV5-6|TRBJ1-2
CASRGRQGRVDTF
TGTGCCAGCAGGGGTAGGCAGGGTAGGGTAGACACCTTC
>.|.|TRBV29-1|TRBJ1-2
CSVGSNWEGYTF
TGCAGCGTTGGTTCGAACTGGGAGGGCTACACCTTC
>.|TRBD2|TRBV5-4|TRBJ2-5
CASSRAGGPETQYF
TGTGCCAGCAGCCGAGCGGGGGGGCCAGAGACCCAGTACTTC
>few|.|TRBV6-1|TRBJ2-4
CASSASPQGRDIQYF
TGTGCCAGCAGTGCCTCTCCCCAGGGGAGGGACATTCAGTACTTC
>.|TRBD1|TRBV30|TRBJ1-1
CAWSVRTGMSTEAFF
TGTGCCTGGAGTGTACGGACAGGGATGAGTACTGAAGCTTTCTTT
>once|.|TRBV7-2|TRBJ2-1
CASSLIRYRNEQFF
TGTGCCAGCAGCTTAATACGGTACCGCAATGAGCAGTTCTTC
>.|.|TRBV7-8|TRBJ1-2
CASSLDREDTVYGYTF
TGTGCCAGCAGCTTAGACCGAGAAGACACGGTGTATGGCTACACCTTC
>.|.|TRBV6-6|TRBJ1-1
CASSGGDKNTEAFF
TGTGCCAGCAGTGGAGGAGACAAGAACACTGAAGCTTTCTTT
>.|TRBD1|TRBV7-9|TRBJ2-7
CASSLTGTGGWSYEQYF
TGTGCCAGCAGCTTAACCGGGACAGGGGGCTGGTCCTACGAGCAGTACTTC
>.|.|TRBV10-1|TRBJ2-3
CASSTRGTDTQYF
TGCGCCAGCAGCACCAGGGGCACAGATACGCAGTATTTT
>.|.|TRBV2|TRBJ2-3
CASTLQGASTDTQYF
TGTGCCAGCACTCTACAAGGGGCGAGCACAGATACGCAGTATTTT